The 21 T cell receptor beta chains in this list originate from one sample, sequenced in a study of blood T cell repertoires in COVID-19. Libraries were prepared by immunoSEQ multiplex PCR; TCRdb keeps only in-frame clonotypes and omits some of them. The sample lists around 230,000 clones, about 82% occurring once. The sample was peripheral blood. The receptors shown here come from a man between 50 and 59 years old with COVID-19, enrolled during active disease.

CDR3 DNA sequence: TGTGCCAGCAGCGTAGGAAGCTATCAGCCCCAGCATTTT. Amino acids: CASSVGSYQPQHF. The chain combines TRBV9 with TRBJ1-5, with unresolved D. V lost 0 bases, J lost 5 bases, and 6 bases lay in between. The CDR3 is 13 residues long. Germline V lookup: CDR1 SGDLS, CDR2 YYNGEE.

This clone was seen just once. The gene calls are TRBV18 and TRBJ2-1, with D possibly TRBD2 on 5 matching bases. V lost 0 bases and J 7 bases, leaving 7 bases between the germline ends. The V gene's germline CDR1 is KGHSH and CDR2 LQKENI. This CDR3 spans 13 amino acids. The CDR3: CASSPPLANEQFF. The DNA for the CDR3 is TGTGCCAGCTCACCACCCCTAGCTAATGAGCAGTTCTTC.

This clone was picked up a small number of times. The V and J genes are TRBV6-2 or TRBV6-3 and TRBJ1-1; 7 bases line up with TRBD1. The CDR3 spans 17 residues. The junction had 9 bases not matched to a gene; V was cut back by 2 bases and J by 0 bases. Looked up from germline, CDR1 is MNHEY and CDR2 is SVGEGT. For the CDR3, the DNA is TGTGCCAGCAGTTACGACAGGGCGGGGATCATGAACACTGAAGCTTTCTTT. Amino acid sequence: CASSYDRAGIMNTEAFF.

This sequence joins TRBV6-2 or TRBV6-3 and TRBJ2-3; the match to TRBD2 covers 13 bases. Germline CDR1 reads MNHEY; CDR2 reads SVGEGT. The J segment lost 6 bases and the V segment lost 0 bases, leaving 6 bases of the junction unmatched. The CDR3 is made up of 17 amino acids. The CDR3 DNA sequence: TGTGCCAGCAGTTACTCGACTAGCGGGGGGCCCACGGATACGCAGTATTTT. It yields the protein CASSYSTSGGPTDTQYF.

This clone was found once. The rearrangement joins TRBV9 to TRBJ2-1; 15 bases match TRBD2. The V gene end was trimmed by 0 bases and the J gene end by 4 bases; junction bases not matched to a gene: 2. CDR1 and CDR2 (germline): SGDLS, YYNGEE. This CDR3 comprises 17 residues. The CDR3 DNA sequence: TGTGCCAGCAGCGTAGTCGGACTAGCGGGGGGGTACAATGAGCAGTTCTTC. It yields the protein CASSVVGLAGGYNEQFF.

The chain joins TRBV6-1 to TRBJ2-7, with TRBD1 matching over 10 bases. Germline CDR1 reads MNHNS; CDR2 reads SASEGT. With 2 bases clipped from V and 8 bases from J, the junction kept 9 bases outside the gene matches. This CDR3 contains 15 residues. CDR3 coding DNA: TGTGCCAGCAGTGAACGAGGGACAGGGGCCCTAAAGCAGTACTTC. Amino acids: CASSERGTGALKQYF.

This clone was seen only once. The chain combines TRBV5-1 with TRBJ2-1; 8 nucleotides line up with TRBD2. The germline V gene encodes CDR1 SGHRS and CDR2 YFSETQ. The CDR3 totals 13 residues. After removal of 3 bases from V and 10 bases from J, the junction contained 6 bases not matched to a gene. CDR3 in amino acids: CASSWGLGTEQFF. CDR3 nucleotide sequence: TGCGCCAGCAGCTGGGGACTAGGGACAGAGCAGTTCTTC.

This clone was observed a single time. The gene calls are TRBV29-1 and TRBJ1-1; the D gene is possibly TRBD1 (5 bases). CDR3 size: 10 residues. The V gene lost 7 bases and the J gene lost 10 bases, with 13 bases spanning the gap. In germline, CDR1 is SQVTM, CDR2 ANQGSEA. CDR3 protein: CSAEWGGAFF. The CDR3 nucleotides read TGCAGCGCAGAGTGGGGGGGAGCTTTCTTT.

The chain carries TRBV5-1 and TRBJ2-2; TRBD1 might be the D (6 bases). V was cut by 4 bases and J by 2 bases, with 9 bases left in between. From germline, CDR1 is SGHRS and CDR2 YFSETQ. CDR3 length equals 14 residues. The CDR3 DNA reads TGCGCCAGCAGCCCCAGGGGTAACACCGGGGAGCTGTTTTTT. Protein sequence: CASSPRGNTGELFF. Full variable domain (missing parts from reference TRBV5-1 and TRBJ2-2): KAGVTQTPRYLIKTRGQQVTLSCSPISGHRSVSWYQQTPGQGLQFLFEYFSETQRNKGNFPGRFSGRQFSNSRSEMNVSTLELGDSALYLCASSPRGNTGELFFGEGSRLTVL.

This clone was picked up a small number of times. This chain joins TRBV6-7 and TRBJ2-5, with TRBD2 identical over 8 bases. TRBV6-7 is labeled an ORF, and its function is uncertain. The CDR3 runs 15 residues. V trimming: 5 bases; J trimming: 0 bases; junction bases outside the gene matches: 5. This CDR3 reads CASSRGGYNQETQYF. The DNA of the CDR3 is TGTGCCAGCAGTCGGGGGGGTTACAACCAAGAGACCCAGTACTTC.

The rearrangement links TRBV11-2 to TRBJ2-7; 7 nucleotides line up with TRBD1. Per germline, CDR1 SGHAT and CDR2 FQNNGV. The CDR3 extends over 14 amino acids. The J segment lost 3 bases and the V segment lost 4 bases, leaving 6 bases of the junction unmatched. CDR3 DNA: TGTGCCAGCAGCTCCCGACAGGGCCTCTACGAGCAGTACTTC. Translated, it gives CASSSRQGLYEQYF.

V gene TRBV9 combines with J gene TRBJ2-2; TRBD1 matches at 7 bases. With 4 bases clipped from V and 0 bases from J, the junction kept 6 bases outside the gene matches. This CDR3 has 16 amino acids. From germline, CDR1 is SGDLS and CDR2 YYNGEE. CDR3: CASSTLTGSNTGELFF. The CDR3 region has the DNA TGTGCCAGCAGCACCCTGACAGGGTCGAACACCGGGGAGCTGTTTTTT.

V usage is TRBV19 and J usage is TRBJ1-2; no clear D. Germline-derived CDR1 and CDR2 are LNHDA and SQIVND (reference sequence). V was pared by 11 bases and J by 0 bases, with 13 bases between. CDR3 length: 13 residues. This CDR3 reads CAVRTGANYGYTF. CDR3 coding DNA: TGTGCCGTAAGGACGGGAGCTAACTATGGCTACACCTTC.

This clone was counted many times. The chain carries TRBV6-6 and TRBJ2-1, with 7 bases lining up with TRBD1. The length of the CDR3 is 15 residues. The germline CDR1 and CDR2 sequences are MNHNY and SVGAGI (reference sequence). The V and J ends lost 2 bases and 4 bases, in that order; junction bases with no gene match: 5. The CDR3 loop reads CASSYGTDYYNEQFF. The CDR3 coding sequence is TGTGCCAGCAGTTACGGGACAGATTATTACAATGAGCAGTTCTTC.

CDR3 region: CASSQGFDSYEQYF. The DNA of the CDR3 is TGCGCCAGCAGCCAAGGATTCGACAGTTACGAGCAGTACTTC. The genes are TRBV4-1 and TRBJ2-7; the D gene is possibly TRBD1 (5 bases). Per the germline V gene, CDR1 is MGHRA and CDR2 is YSYEKL. The CDR3 loop spans 14 amino acids. V lost 1 base to trimming and J lost 4 bases, with 11 bases between them.

The V gene is TRBV5-1, the J gene TRBJ1-1, with TRBD1 as a possible D gene (5 bases). The CDR3 runs 16 residues. V shed 1 base and J shed 1 base, with 14 bases lying between them. CDR1 is SGHRS and CDR2 is YFSETQ in the germline V gene. CDR3 bases: TGCGCCAGCAGCTTGCGGCAGGGCGCGAGGAACACTGAAGCTTTCTTT. It specifies CASSLRQGARNTEAFF.

The rearrangement uses TRBV30 and TRBJ1-3; 9 positions match TRBD1. Looked up from germline, CDR1 is GTSNPN and CDR2 is SVGIG (reference sequence). The J segment lost 1 base and the V segment lost 5 bases, leaving 6 bases of the junction unmatched. The CDR3 totals 15 residues. The CDR3 DNA reads as TGTGCCTGGCTGGGACAGGGAATATCTGGAAACACCATATATTTT. It yields the protein CAWLGQGISGNTIYF.

The CDR3 DNA is TGTGCCAGCAGCCAAGAAATAGCGGGGGGACAAGAGACCCAGTACTTC. Translation gives CASSQEIAGGQETQYF. The V and J genes are TRBV3-1 (or the pseudogene TRBV3-2) and TRBJ2-5; 10 bases align to TRBD2. This CDR3 region has 16 residues. Germline CDR1 LGHDT, CDR2 YNNKEL (reference sequence). The junction had 3 bases not matched to a gene; V was cut back by 0 bases and J by 2 bases.

In regard to this clone: Additional DNA sequences in this sample encode the identical CDR3. The chain couples TRBV5-5 to TRBJ1-2, with D possibly being TRBD1 (6 bases). This CDR3 contains 14 residues. The V gene lost 0 bases and the J gene lost 4 bases, with 10 bases spanning the gap. Germline V gene data show CDR1 as SGHKS and CDR2 as YYEKEE (reference sequence). The CDR3 nucleotides read TGTGCCAGCAGCTTGGGGACAGCTAGCTATGGCTACACCTTC. It specifies CASSLGTASYGYTF.

This rearrangement joins TRBV30 to TRBJ2-3, with a possible D match to TRBD2 (7 bases). CDR1 is GTSNPN and CDR2 is SVGIG in the germline V gene (reference sequence). V was clipped by 1 base and J by 6 bases, with 17 bases between them. The CDR3 length is 15 residues. CDR3 loop: CAWSGLGGAVDTQYF. CDR3 sequence (DNA): TGTGCCTGGAGTGGACTGGGGGGGGCAGTGGATACGCAGTATTTT. The full variable domain, in which reference TRBV30 and TRBJ2-3 provide the parts outside the CDR3, is SQTIHQWPATLVQPVGSPLSLECTVEGTSNPNLYWYRQAAGRGLQLLFYSVGIGQISSEVPQNLSASRPQDRQFILSSKKLLLSDSGFYLCAWSGLGGAVDTQYFGPGTRLTVL.

As to this clone: The sample has other DNA sequences that encode this CDR3 too. The CDR3 region has the DNA TGTGCCAGCAGCTCCGACAGGGGAAATTCACCCCTCCACTTT. Amino acids: CASSSDRGNSPLHF. The chain carries TRBV5-5 and TRBJ1-6, with TRBD1 matching over 8 bases. Germline-derived CDR1 and CDR2 are SGHKS and YYEKEE (reference sequence). V was pared by 3 bases and J by 7 bases, with 3 bases of the junction left unmatched. The CDR3 loop spans 14 amino acids.